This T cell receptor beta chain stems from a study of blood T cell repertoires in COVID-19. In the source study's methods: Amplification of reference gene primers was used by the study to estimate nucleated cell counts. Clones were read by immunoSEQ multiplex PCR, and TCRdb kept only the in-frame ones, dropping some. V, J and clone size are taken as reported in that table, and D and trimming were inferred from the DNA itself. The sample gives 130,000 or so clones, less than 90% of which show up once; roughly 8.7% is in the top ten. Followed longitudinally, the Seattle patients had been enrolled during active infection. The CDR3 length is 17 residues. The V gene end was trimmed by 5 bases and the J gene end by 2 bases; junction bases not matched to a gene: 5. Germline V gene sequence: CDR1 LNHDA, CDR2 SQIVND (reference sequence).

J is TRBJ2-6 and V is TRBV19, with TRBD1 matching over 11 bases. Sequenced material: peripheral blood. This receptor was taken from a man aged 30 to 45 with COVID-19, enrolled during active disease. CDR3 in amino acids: CASSPGQGVAGANVLTF. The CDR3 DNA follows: TGTGCCAGTAGTCCGGGACAGGGGGTAGCTGGGGCCAACGTCCTGACTTTC.